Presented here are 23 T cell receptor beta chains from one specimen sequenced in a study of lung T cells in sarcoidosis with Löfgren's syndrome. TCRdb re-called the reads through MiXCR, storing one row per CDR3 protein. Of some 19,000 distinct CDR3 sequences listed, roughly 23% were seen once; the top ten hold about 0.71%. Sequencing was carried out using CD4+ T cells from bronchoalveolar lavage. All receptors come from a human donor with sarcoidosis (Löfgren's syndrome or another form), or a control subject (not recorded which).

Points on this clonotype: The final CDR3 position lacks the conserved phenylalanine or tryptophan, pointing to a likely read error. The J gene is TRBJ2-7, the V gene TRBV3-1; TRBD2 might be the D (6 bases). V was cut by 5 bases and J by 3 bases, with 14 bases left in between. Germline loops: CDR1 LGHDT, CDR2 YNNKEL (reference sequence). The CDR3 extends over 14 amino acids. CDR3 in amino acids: CASSFLTGDYEQYL. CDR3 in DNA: TGTGCCAGCAGCTTCCTAACGGGAGACTACGAGCAGTACCTC.

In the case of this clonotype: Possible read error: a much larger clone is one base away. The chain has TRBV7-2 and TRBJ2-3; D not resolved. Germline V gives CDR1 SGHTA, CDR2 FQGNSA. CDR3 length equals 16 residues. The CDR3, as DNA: TGTGCCTGCAGCTTAGTTAGCACTATCTCGACAGATACGCAGTATTTT. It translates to CACSLVSTISTDTQYF.

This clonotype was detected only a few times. CDR3 nucleotide sequence: TGTGCCAGTACCTTCCCGGGACGCAATGAGCAGTTCTTC. Translating it yields CASTFPGRNEQFF. The V call is TRBV19, the J call TRBJ2-1, with D perhaps assigned TRBD1 or TRBD2 (5 bases each). Trimming pared 7 bases from V and 6 bases from J, leaving 13 bases between. The germline gives CDR1 LNHDA, CDR2 SQIVND (reference sequence). The CDR3 runs to 13 residues.

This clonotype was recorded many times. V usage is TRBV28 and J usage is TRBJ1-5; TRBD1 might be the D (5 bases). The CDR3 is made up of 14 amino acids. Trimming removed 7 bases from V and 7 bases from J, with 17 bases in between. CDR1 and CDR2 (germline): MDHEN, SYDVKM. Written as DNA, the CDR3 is TGTGCCAGCAAAGCGATAGGGGAGGGACAGCCCCAGCATTTT. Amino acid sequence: CASKAIGEGQPQHF.

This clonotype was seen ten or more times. DNA of the CDR3: TGTGCCAGCAGCTTGACAGAGAACCAGGGTGTGCAGTACTTC. It specifies CASSLTENQGVQYF. The chain carries TRBV7-3 and TRBJ2-7; possibly TRBD1 for D (5 bases). V was shortened by 3 bases and J by 9 bases, with 18 bases between the two germline ends. The germline gives CDR1 SGHTA, CDR2 FQGTGA. The CDR3 is 14 residues long.

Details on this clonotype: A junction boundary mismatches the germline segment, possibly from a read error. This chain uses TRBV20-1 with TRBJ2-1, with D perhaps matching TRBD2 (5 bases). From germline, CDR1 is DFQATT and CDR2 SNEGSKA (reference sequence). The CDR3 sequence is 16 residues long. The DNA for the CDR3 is TGCAGTGCTAGGGTGGTGGTTAGCCCCGAGGGCAATGAGCAGTCCTTC. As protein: CSARVVVSPEGNEQSF.

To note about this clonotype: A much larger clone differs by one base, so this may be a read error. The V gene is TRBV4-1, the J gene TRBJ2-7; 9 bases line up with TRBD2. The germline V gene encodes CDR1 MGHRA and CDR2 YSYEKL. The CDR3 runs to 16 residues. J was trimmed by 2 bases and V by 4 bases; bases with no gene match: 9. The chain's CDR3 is CASSRRTSANPYEQYF. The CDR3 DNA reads TGCGCCAGCAGCCGGAGGACTAGCGCCAACCCCTACGAGCAGTACTTC.

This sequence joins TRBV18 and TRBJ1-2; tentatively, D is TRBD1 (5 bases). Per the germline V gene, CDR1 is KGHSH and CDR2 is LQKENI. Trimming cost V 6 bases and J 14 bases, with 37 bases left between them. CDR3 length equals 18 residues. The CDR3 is CASSATWGRPDTGVGDTF. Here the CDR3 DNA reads TGTGCCAGCTCGGCAACCTGGGGCCGTCCGGACACCGGCGTAGGTGATACCTTC. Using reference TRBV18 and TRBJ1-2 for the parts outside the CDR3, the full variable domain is NAGVMQNPRHLVRRRGQEARLRCSPMKGHSHVYWYRQLPEEGLKFMVYLQKENIIDESGMPKERFSAEFPKEGPSILRIQQVVRGDSAAYFCASSATWGRPDTGVGDTFGSGTRLTVV.

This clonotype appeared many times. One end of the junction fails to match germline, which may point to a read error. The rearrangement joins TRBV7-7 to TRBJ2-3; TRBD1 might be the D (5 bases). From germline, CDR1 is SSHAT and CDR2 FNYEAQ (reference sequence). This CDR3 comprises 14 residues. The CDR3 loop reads CASSQGKGTDTQYF. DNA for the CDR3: TGTGCTAGCAGCCAAGGGAAGGGGACAGATACGCAGTATTTT.

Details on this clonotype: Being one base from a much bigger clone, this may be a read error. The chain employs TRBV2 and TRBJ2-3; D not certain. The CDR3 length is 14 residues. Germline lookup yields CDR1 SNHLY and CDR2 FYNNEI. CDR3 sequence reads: CASRDRRSTDTHYF. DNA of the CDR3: TGTGCCAGCAGGGACCGAAGGAGCACAGATACGCATTATTTT.

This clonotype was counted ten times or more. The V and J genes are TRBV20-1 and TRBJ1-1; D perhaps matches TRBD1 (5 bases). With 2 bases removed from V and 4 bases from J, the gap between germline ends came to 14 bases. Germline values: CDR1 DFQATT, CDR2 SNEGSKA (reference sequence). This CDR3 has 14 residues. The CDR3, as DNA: TGCAGTGCTAGAAGACAGACCATGGGCACTGAAGCTTTCTTT. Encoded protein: CSARRQTMGTEAFF.

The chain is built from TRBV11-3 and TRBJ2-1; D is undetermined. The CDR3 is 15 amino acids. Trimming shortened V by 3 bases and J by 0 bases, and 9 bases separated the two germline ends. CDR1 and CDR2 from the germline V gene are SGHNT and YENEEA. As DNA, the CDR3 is TGTGCCAGCAGCTTCATGGCGGACTCCTACAATGAGCAGTTCTTC. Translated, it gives CASSFMADSYNEQFF. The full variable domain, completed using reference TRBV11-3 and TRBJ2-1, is EAGVVQSPRYKIIEKKQPVAFWCNPISGHNTLYWYLQNLGQGPELLIRYENEEAVDDSQLPKDRFSAERLKGVDSTLKIQPAELGDSAVYLCASSFMADSYNEQFFGPGTRLTVL.

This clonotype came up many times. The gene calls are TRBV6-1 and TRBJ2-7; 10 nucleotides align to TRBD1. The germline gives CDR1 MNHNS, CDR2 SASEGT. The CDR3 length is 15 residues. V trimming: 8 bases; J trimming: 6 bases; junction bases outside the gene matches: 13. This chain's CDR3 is CASPDVGTGVREQYF. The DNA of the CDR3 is TGTGCCAGCCCAGATGTTGGGACAGGGGTTCGCGAGCAGTACTTC.

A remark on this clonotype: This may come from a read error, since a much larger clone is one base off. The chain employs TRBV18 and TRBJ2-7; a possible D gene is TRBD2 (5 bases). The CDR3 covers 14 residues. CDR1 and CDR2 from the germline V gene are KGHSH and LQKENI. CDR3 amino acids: CASSPRTSTYGQYF. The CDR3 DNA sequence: TGTGCCAGCTCACCCCGGACTTCCACCTACGGGCAGTACTTC.

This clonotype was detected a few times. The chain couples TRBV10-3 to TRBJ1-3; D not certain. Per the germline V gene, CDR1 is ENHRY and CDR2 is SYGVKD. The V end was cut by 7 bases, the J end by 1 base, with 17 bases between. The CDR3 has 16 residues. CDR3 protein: CAITAPGRRSGNTIYF. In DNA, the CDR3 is TGTGCCATCACCGCCCCCGGGAGGCGATCTGGAAACACCATATATTTT.

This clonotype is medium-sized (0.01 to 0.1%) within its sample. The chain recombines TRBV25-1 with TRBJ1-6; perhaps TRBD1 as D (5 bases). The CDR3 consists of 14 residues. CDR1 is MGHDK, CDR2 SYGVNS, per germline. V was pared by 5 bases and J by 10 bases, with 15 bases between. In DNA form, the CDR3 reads TGTGCCAGCAGTCCGGGGGGTTCTTGGTCACCCCTCCACTTT. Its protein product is CASSPGGSWSPLHF.

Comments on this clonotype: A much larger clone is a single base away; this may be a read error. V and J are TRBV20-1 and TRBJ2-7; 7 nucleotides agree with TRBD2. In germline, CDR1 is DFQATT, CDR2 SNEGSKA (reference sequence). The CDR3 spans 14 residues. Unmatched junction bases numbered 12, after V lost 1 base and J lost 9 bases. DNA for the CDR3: TGCAGTGCTAGAGTTCTGGCAGGGACGGGGGGGCAGTACTTC. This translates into CSARVLAGTGGQYF.

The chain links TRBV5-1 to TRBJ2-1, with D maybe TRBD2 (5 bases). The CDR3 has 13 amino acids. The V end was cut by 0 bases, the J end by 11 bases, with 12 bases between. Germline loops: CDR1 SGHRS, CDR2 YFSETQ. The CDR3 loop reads CASSLAVAGQQFF. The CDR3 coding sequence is TGCGCCAGCAGCTTGGCAGTGGCGGGCCAGCAGTTCTTC.

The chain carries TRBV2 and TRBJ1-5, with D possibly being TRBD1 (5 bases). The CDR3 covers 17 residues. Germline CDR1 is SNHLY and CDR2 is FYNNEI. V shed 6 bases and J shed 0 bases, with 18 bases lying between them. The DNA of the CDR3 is TGTGCCAGCAGCTGGGTAACAGGCGTATATAGCAATCAGCCCCAGCATTTT. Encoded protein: CASSWVTGVYSNQPQHF.

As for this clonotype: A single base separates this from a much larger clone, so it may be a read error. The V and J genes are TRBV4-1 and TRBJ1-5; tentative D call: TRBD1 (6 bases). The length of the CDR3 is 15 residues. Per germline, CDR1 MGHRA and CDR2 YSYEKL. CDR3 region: CAGSQTTGWNQPQHF. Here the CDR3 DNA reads TGCGCCGGCAGCCAAACCACAGGGTGGAATCAGCCCCAGCATTTT.

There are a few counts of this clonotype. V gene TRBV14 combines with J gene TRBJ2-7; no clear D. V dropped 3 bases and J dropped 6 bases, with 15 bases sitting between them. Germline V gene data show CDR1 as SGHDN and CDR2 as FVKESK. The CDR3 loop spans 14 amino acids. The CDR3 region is CASSHSGPSREQYF. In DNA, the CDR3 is TGTGCCAGCAGCCACTCAGGACCCTCCCGCGAGCAGTACTTC.

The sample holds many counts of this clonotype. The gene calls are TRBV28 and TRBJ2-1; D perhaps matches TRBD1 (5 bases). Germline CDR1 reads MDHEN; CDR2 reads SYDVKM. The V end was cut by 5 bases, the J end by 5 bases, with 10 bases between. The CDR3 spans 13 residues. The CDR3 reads CASSPQGDNEQFF. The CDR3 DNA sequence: TGTGCCAGCAGTCCTCAGGGTGACAATGAGCAGTTCTTC.

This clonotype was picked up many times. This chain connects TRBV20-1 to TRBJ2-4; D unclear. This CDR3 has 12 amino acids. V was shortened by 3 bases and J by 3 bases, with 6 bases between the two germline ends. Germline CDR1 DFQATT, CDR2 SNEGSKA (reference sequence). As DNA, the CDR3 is TGCAGTGCTAGTGCCTACAAAAACATTCAGTACTTC. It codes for CSASAYKNIQYF.